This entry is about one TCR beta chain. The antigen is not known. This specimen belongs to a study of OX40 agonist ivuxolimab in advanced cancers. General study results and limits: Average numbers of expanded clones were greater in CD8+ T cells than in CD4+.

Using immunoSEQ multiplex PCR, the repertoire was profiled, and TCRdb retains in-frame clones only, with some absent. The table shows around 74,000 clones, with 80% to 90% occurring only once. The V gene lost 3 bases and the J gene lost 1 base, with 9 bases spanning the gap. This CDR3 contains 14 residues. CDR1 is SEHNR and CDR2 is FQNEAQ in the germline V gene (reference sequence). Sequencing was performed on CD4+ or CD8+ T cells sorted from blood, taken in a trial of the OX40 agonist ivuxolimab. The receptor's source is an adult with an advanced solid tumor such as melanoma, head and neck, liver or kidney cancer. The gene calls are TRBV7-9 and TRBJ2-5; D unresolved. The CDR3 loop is CASSFALRQETQYF. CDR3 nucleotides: TGTGCCAGCAGCTTCGCCTTGCGCCAAGAGACCCAGTACTTC.